This T cell receptor (beta chain) emerged from a study of cytomegalovirus exposure and HLA in healthy donors. General study results and limits: There were a few CMV-associated chains whose specificity for CMV antigens was confirmed in vitro.

Generated by immunoSEQ multiplex PCR, the TCRdb table keeps only in-frame clones and is missing some. The sample yields approximately 260,000 clones, just over 85% seen once. Germline-derived CDR1 and CDR2 are SGHRS and YFSETQ. V lost 5 bases to trimming and J lost 0 bases, with 6 bases between them. This CDR3 contains 13 residues. This clone was picked up a small number of times. Antigen specificity is unknown. This chain joins TRBV5-1 and TRBJ1-3; D ambiguous. Sequenced: PBMCs. The receptor was derived from a woman aged 18-35 years in good health and CMV-seronegative. The CDR3 region has the DNA TGCGCCAGCAGGCCGAGCTCTGGAAACACCATATATTTT. Translation gives CASRPSSGNTIYF. Based on the CDR3 plus reference TRBV5-1 and TRBJ1-3, the full variable domain is KAGVTQTPRYLIKTRGQQVTLSCSPISGHRSVSWYQQTPGQGLQFLFEYFSETQRNKGNFPGRFSGRQFSNSRSEMNVSTLELGDSALYLCASRPSSGNTIYFGEGSWLTVV.